Ten or more counts support the clone carrying this T cell receptor beta chain. Its antigen is not known. This sample is drawn from a study of T cells in Graves' hyperthyroidism and ophthalmopathy. Study-wide results and limits: Blood also showed most of the thyroid clonotypes that were expanded above 0.001.

Germline loops: CDR1 GTSNPN, CDR2 SVGIG (reference sequence). Unmatched junction bases numbered 4, after V lost 3 bases and J lost 4 bases. This CDR3 is 13 amino acids long. Researchers amplified the TCR beta CDR3 regions from RNA transcripts. RT-PCR in the first round (using the HTBI primer set) targeted the TCR CDR3. TCRdb reanalysed the multiplex PCR reads using MiXCR and keeps one entry per CDR3 protein. The sample shows about 360,000 distinct CDR3 sequences, approximately 12% of them seen only once. This sequence was found in a man in his thirties or forties with Graves' hyperthyroidism that later progressed to Graves' ophthalmopathy. What was sequenced was blood. The chain recombines TRBV30 with TRBJ1-2; TRBD1 aligns across 8 bases. This chain's CDR3 is CAWRPTGAYGYTF. The CDR3 nucleotides are TGTGCCTGGAGACCGACAGGGGCCTATGGCTACACCTTC. Full variable domain (rest looked up from reference TRBV30 and TRBJ1-2): SQTIHQWPATLVQPVGSPLSLECTVEGTSNPNLYWYRQAAGRGLQLLFYSVGIGQISSEVPQNLSASRPQDRQFILSSKKLLLSDSGFYLCAWRPTGAYGYTFGSGTRLTVV.